This T cell receptor beta chain emerged from a study of blood T cell repertoires in COVID-19. Study-wide context: Some COVID-19 samples were acute and others convalescent; all came from the United States, Italy and Spain. PBMCs, B-cell-depleted T cells, or T cells provided the cDNA or gDNA that made up the material.

CDR1 and CDR2 from the germline V gene are SNHLY and FYNNEI. The V gene lost 6 bases and the J gene lost 0 bases, with 15 bases spanning the gap. The CDR3 loop spans 15 amino acids. In the authors' workflow: Estimation of nucleated cell counts was performed using reference gene primer amplification. Method: immunoSEQ multiplex PCR; TCRdb's copy keeps in-frame clones and lacks some. V, J and clone size derive from that table, while D and trimming were established from the DNA sequence. The profile shows approximately 280,000 clones, roughly 89% of them singletons. This TCR came from a man between 35 and 55 years old with acute or convalescent COVID-19. The sequencing sample was made of peripheral blood. The chain combines TRBV2 with TRBJ2-7, with D possibly being TRBD2 (5 bases). The CDR3 here is CASSSGIWDSYEQYF. The DNA for the CDR3 is TGTGCCAGCAGCTCCGGGATCTGGGACTCCTACGAGCAGTACTTC.